What follows are 26 T cell receptor beta chains derived from one specimen sequenced in a study of T cell repertoires in aging, cancer and after chemotherapy. The template was genomic DNA from peripheral blood, not RNA. A mixed TRB-A/B primer pool amplified rearranged TRB by multiplex touch-down PCR. TCRdb processed the multiplex PCR reads anew with MiXCR; each CDR3 protein has one entry. The sample lists about 2,200 distinct CDR3 sequences; about 33% were seen once. The sample taken for sequencing was blood. All receptors derive from a human donor with a solid tumor.

The sample holds a few counts of this clonotype. V and J are TRBV6-2 or TRBV6-3 and TRBJ2-3, with TRBD2 identical over 11 bases. Germline CDR1 reads MNHEY; CDR2 reads SVGEGT. V trimming: 4 bases; J trimming: 4 bases; junction bases outside the gene matches: 4. The length of the CDR3 is 15 residues. This CDR3 is CASSSTSGDADTQYF. CDR3 sequence (DNA): TGTGCCAGCAGTTCGACTAGCGGGGATGCAGATACGCAGTATTTT.

This clonotype is judged medium-sized. V and J are TRBV13 and TRBJ2-3; D unresolved. The CDR3 has 14 amino acids. The V end was cut by 3 bases, the J end by 0 bases, with 7 bases between. The germline V gene has CDR1 PRHDT and CDR2 FYEKMQ (reference sequence). The CDR3 region has the DNA TGTGCCAGCAGCTTGAGTCCGAGCACAGATACGCAGTATTTT. This encodes CASSLSPSTDTQYF.

This clonotype has only a few counts. J is TRBJ2-5 and V is TRBV12-3 or TRBV12-4; D is unresolved. Between the trimmed V and J ends, which lost 5 bases and 5 bases, there was a span of 18 bases. The CDR3 loop spans 15 amino acids. CDR3 amino acids: CASSAGSHPSETQYF. The CDR3 coding sequence is TGTGCCAGCAGTGCCGGGTCACATCCCTCGGAGACCCAGTACTTC.

This clonotype occurred once. This rearrangement joins TRBV13 to TRBJ2-3; a weak D match, TRBD1 (6 bases). V was pared by 6 bases and J by 2 bases, with 18 bases between. There are 16 residues in the CDR3. Looked up from germline, CDR1 is PRHDT and CDR2 is FYEKMQ (reference sequence). The DNA of the CDR3 is TGTGCCAGCAGTAGGACTGGGGGCCGTCACACAGATACGCAGTATTTT. Translation gives CASSRTGGRHTDTQYF.

This clonotype was picked up one time. The chain combines TRBV11-2 with TRBJ2-2; D is possibly TRBD1 or TRBD2 (6 bases each). This CDR3 spans 15 amino acids. Germline V gene sequence: CDR1 SGHAT, CDR2 FQNNGV. V gave up 4 bases and J gave up 1 base, with 10 bases separating them. In DNA form, the CDR3 reads TGTGCCAGCAGCTCCCGGGGGCTGAACACCGGGGAGCTGTTTTTT. Protein product: CASSSRGLNTGELFF.

The J gene is TRBJ1-1, the V gene TRBV15; no clear D. Germline lookup yields CDR1 LNHNV and CDR2 YYDKDF (reference sequence). V was pared by 0 bases and J by 2 bases, with 16 bases between. The CDR3 is made up of 17 amino acids. CDR3 residues: CATSRDIQVGLNTEAFF. The CDR3 region has the DNA TGTGCCACCAGCAGAGATATCCAGGTCGGCTTAAACACTGAAGCTTTCTTT.

In its sample, this clonotype was seen a few times. CDR3 sequence: CASSLVRQETQYF. DNA for the CDR3: TGTGCCAGCAGCTTGGTTCGACAAGAGACCCAGTACTTC. V gene TRBV5-4 combines with J gene TRBJ2-5; unclear D gene. Trimming pared 0 bases from V and 2 bases from J, leaving 5 bases between. Germline-derived CDR1 and CDR2 are SGHNT and YYREEE (reference sequence). There are 13 residues in the CDR3.

CDR3 in DNA: TGTGCCAGCAGCCTCGCCGAGAGCACAGATACGCAGTATTTT. As protein: CASSLAESTDTQYF. The genes are TRBV11-2 and TRBJ2-3, with D hard to call. Germline V CDR1 and CDR2: SGHAT, FQNNGV. This CDR3 has 14 residues. Trimming cost V 5 bases and J 0 bases, with 9 bases left between them.

This clonotype occurred a few times. The chain carries TRBV30 and TRBJ1-3; D possibly corresponds to TRBD1 (6 bases). CDR3 length: 13 residues. V lost 2 bases, J lost 6 bases, and 11 bases lay in between. The germline V gene encodes CDR1 GTSNPN and CDR2 SVGIG (reference sequence). CDR3 amino acids: CAWSPGGLNTIYF. In nucleotides, the CDR3 is TGTGCCTGGAGTCCGGGGGGCTTAAACACCATATATTTT.

The chain uses TRBV30 and TRBJ2-5; 11 nucleotides agree with TRBD1. CDR3 length: 16 residues. V lost 0 bases and J lost 5; bases outside the gene matches: 8. Germline CDR1 is GTSNPN and CDR2 is SVGIG (reference sequence). The chain's CDR3 is CAWSVRTGGYYETQYF. The CDR3 region has the DNA TGTGCCTGGAGTGTACGGACAGGGGGCTATTATGAGACCCAGTACTTC.

This clonotype is medium-sized (0.01 to 0.1%) by share. The chain joins TRBV19 to TRBJ1-2; 9 bases are a match to TRBD1. Germline values: CDR1 LNHDA, CDR2 SQIVND (reference sequence). This CDR3 is 14 amino acids long. Trimming at V came to 5 bases and at J to 2 bases, leaving 3 bases not matched to a gene. The CDR3, as DNA: TGTGCCAGTAGTCACAGGGGGCGGAACTATGGCTACACCTTC. Translation gives CASSHRGRNYGYTF.

This clonotype was counted between two and nine times. J is TRBJ2-2 and V is TRBV24-1, with 8 positions matching TRBD2. J was trimmed by 7 bases and V by 6 bases; bases with no gene match: 6. Germline V gives CDR1 KGHDR, CDR2 SFDVKD. The CDR3 length is 14 residues. The CDR3 loop reads CATSTGGRNGELFF. The DNA of the CDR3 is TGTGCCACCAGTACGGGGGGGCGGAACGGGGAGCTGTTTTTT.

The chain links TRBV18 to TRBJ1-2; weak D call: TRBD1 (5 bases). Germline assignment: CDR1 KGHSH and CDR2 LQKENI. This CDR3 has 13 residues. V was pared by 2 bases and J by 6 bases, with 10 bases between. In DNA form, the CDR3 reads TGTGCCAGCTCACCAGGGCGGGGGAATGGCTACACCTTC. Translation: CASSPGRGNGYTF.

This clonotype is categorized as medium-sized (0.01 to 0.1%). V and J are TRBV19 and TRBJ1-5; D remains ambiguous. Germline CDR1 and CDR2: LNHDA and SQIVND (reference sequence). The length of the CDR3 is 12 residues. V dropped 11 bases and J dropped 7 bases, with 15 bases sitting between them. CDR3 sequence (DNA): TGTGCCCATCGAGGTTTGGGGCAGCCCCAGCATTTT. It yields the protein CAHRGLGQPQHF. Full variable domain (rest looked up from reference TRBV19 and TRBJ1-5): DGGITQSPKYLFRKEGQNVTLSCEQNLNHDAMYWYRQDPGQGLRLIYYSQIVNDFQKGDIAEGYSVSREKKESFPLTVTSAQKNPTAFYLCAHRGLGQPQHFGDGTRLSIL.

The V and J genes are TRBV6-1 and TRBJ2-1; 8 nucleotides agree with TRBD1. The V gene end was trimmed by 6 bases and the J gene end by 4 bases; junction bases not matched to a gene: 5. Looked up from germline, CDR1 is MNHNS and CDR2 is SASEGT. The CDR3 contains 14 residues. CDR3 loop: CASRDRTGYNEQFF. For the CDR3, the DNA is TGTGCCAGCAGGGACCGGACAGGGTACAATGAGCAGTTCTTC.

This chain joins TRBV6-4 and TRBJ2-2; no firm D call. The V gene lost 5 bases and the J gene lost 3 bases, with 13 bases spanning the gap. This CDR3 comprises 15 residues. Germline loops: CDR1 MRHNA, CDR2 SNTAGT. The CDR3: CASSPEGIHTGELFF. The CDR3 DNA reads TGTGCCAGCAGTCCAGAAGGCATTCACACCGGGGAGCTGTTTTTT.

This chain joins TRBV13 and TRBJ2-7; 10 bases match TRBD1. Germline CDR1 reads PRHDT; CDR2 reads FYEKMQ (reference sequence). The V segment lost 6 bases and the J segment 1 base; nucleotides outside the gene matches: 6. The CDR3 consists of 15 residues. This CDR3 is CASSFRDRGSYEQYF. Here the CDR3 DNA reads TGTGCCAGCAGTTTCCGGGACAGGGGTTCCTACGAGCAGTACTTC.

By share of the sample, this clonotype is large. CDR3 region: CAGGGILTGELFF. CDR3 in DNA: TGTGCGGGGGGGGGCATCCTCACCGGGGAGCTGTTTTTT. This chain links TRBV19 with TRBJ2-2; the D gene is possibly TRBD2 (7 bases). Germline CDR1 reads LNHDA; CDR2 reads SQIVND (reference sequence). CDR3 length: 13 residues.

This clonotype was counted a few times. The chain uses TRBV30 and TRBJ1-1; no reliable D call. Germline V gene sequence: CDR1 GTSNPN, CDR2 SVGIG (reference sequence). The CDR3 is made up of 12 amino acids. V was trimmed by 3 bases and J by 1 base, leaving 6 bases between them. The CDR3 reads CAWRFPNTEAFF. The DNA for the CDR3 is TGTGCCTGGAGGTTTCCGAACACTGAAGCTTTCTTT.

Details on this clonotype: No conserved phenylalanine or tryptophan is present at the end of the CDR3, so a read error is the likely explanation. The CDR3 coding sequence is TGTGCCAGCAGGGGGGCTTATGGCTACACCTGC. Its protein product is CASRGAYGYTC. The rearrangement joins TRBV6-5 to TRBJ1-2; maybe TRBD1 (6 bases). The germline V and J ends were trimmed by 6 bases and 5 bases, with 7 bases remaining between them. This CDR3 is 11 amino acids long. Germline V gene data show CDR1 as MNHEY and CDR2 as SVGAGI.

The chain combines TRBV5-1 with TRBJ2-7; 8 bases map to TRBD1. The trim removed 3 bases at V and 3 bases at J, leaving 5 bases unmatched. Germline V CDR1 and CDR2: SGHRS, YFSETQ. This CDR3 has 14 residues. The CDR3 loop reads CASSSTGAGYEQYF. CDR3 in DNA: TGCGCCAGCAGCTCGACAGGGGCGGGCTACGAGCAGTACTTC.

V gene TRBV7-9 combines with J gene TRBJ1-1; 7 nucleotides agree with TRBD1. CDR1 SEHNR and CDR2 FQNEAQ come from the germline V gene (reference sequence). V shed 1 base, J shed 7 bases, and the junction held 9 bases outside the gene matches. The CDR3 spans 15 residues. The CDR3 DNA is TGTGCCAGCAGCTTAGTGGAGGGACAGCTCGGTGAAGCTTTCTTT. Translating gives CASSLVEGQLGEAFF.

This clonotype is medium-sized in the sample. The CDR3 coding sequence is TGTGCCAGCAGTGTTGCTGAGAGCACAGATACGCAGTATTTT. This gives the protein CASSVAESTDTQYF. The chain is built from TRBV6-2 or TRBV6-3 and TRBJ2-3; no clear D gene. This CDR3 region has 14 residues. V shed 5 bases and J shed 0 bases, with 9 bases lying between them. CDR1 MNHEY and CDR2 SVGEGT come from the germline V gene.

This chain uses TRBV20-1 with TRBJ1-3; D is possibly TRBD1 (5 bases). CDR1 is DFQATT, CDR2 SNEGSKA, per germline (reference sequence). This CDR3 contains 16 residues. V gave up 3 bases and J gave up 2 bases, with 17 bases separating them. CDR3 coding DNA: TGCAGTGCTAGGCTTCAAAGGGGCGGCCCTGGAAACACCATATATTTT. This codes for CSARLQRGGPGNTIYF.

V usage is TRBV18 and J usage is TRBJ1-1; D unclear. The V and J ends lost 4 bases and 0 bases respectively, with 15 bases between them. Per germline, CDR1 KGHSH and CDR2 LQKENI. The CDR3 has 16 amino acids. CDR3 loop: CASSLGGRSVNTEAFF. The CDR3 region has the DNA TGTGCCAGCTCACTGGGAGGGCGGTCGGTGAACACTGAAGCTTTCTTT. The variable domain in full, with the rest retrieved from reference TRBV18 and TRBJ1-1, is NAGVMQNPRHLVRRRGQEARLRCSPMKGHSHVYWYRQLPEEGLKFMVYLQKENIIDESGMPKERFSAEFPKEGPSILRIQQVVRGDSAAYFCASSLGGRSVNTEAFFGQGTRLTVV.

This clonotype was detected only a few times. V gene TRBV18 combines with J gene TRBJ1-6; D is unresolved. Per germline, CDR1 KGHSH and CDR2 LQKENI. Trimming cost V 3 bases and J 6 bases, with 12 bases left between them. This CDR3 has 15 amino acids. CDR3 protein: CASSPVEGSNSPLHF. The DNA of the CDR3 is TGTGCCAGCTCACCGGTCGAGGGCAGTAATTCACCCCTCCACTTT.